This entry is about one T cell receptor beta chain. This sample was taken from a study of T cell changes during pregnancy in multiple sclerosis. Here immunoSEQ multiplex PCR was the method, and the copy in TCRdb shows in-frame clones only, minus some. The table lists under 100,000 clones, approximately 90% of them singletons. From germline, CDR1 is SGHNT and CDR2 YYREEE (reference sequence). V lost 0 bases and J lost 3; bases outside the gene matches: 5. The CDR3 runs to 15 residues. The TCR sequence derives from a female donor in good health, enrolled as a control in a pregnancy study. The source was peripheral blood, collected in the first trimester of pregnancy. This chain links TRBV5-4 with TRBJ2-7, with 8 bases matching TRBD1. The CDR3 protein is CASSLDGTGYYEQYF. The CDR3, as DNA: TGTGCCAGCAGCTTGGACGGGACAGGCTACTACGAGCAGTACTTC.